Below, one TCR beta chain is given with its context. This PCR relied on a set of 60 Vbeta primers and 13 Jbeta primers. Produced via immunoSEQ multiplex PCR; TCRdb's table is partial and in-frame only. Of about 94,000 clones listed, 50% to 75% are singletons. This entry comes from a study of cytomegalovirus exposure and HLA in healthy donors. CDR3 size: 13 residues. V lost 5 bases to trimming and J lost 8 bases; unmatched junction nucleotides: 4. Germline V CDR1 and CDR2: SGHTA, FQGTGA. V and J are TRBV7-3 and TRBJ2-1; TRBD2 aligns across 9 bases. This receptor was taken from a man aged 25-45 years in good health and CMV-seronegative. What was sequenced was PBMCs. The CDR3 is CASSGTSLHEQFF. CDR3 nucleotide sequence: TGTGCCAGCAGCGGGACTAGCTTGCATGAGCAGTTCTTC.